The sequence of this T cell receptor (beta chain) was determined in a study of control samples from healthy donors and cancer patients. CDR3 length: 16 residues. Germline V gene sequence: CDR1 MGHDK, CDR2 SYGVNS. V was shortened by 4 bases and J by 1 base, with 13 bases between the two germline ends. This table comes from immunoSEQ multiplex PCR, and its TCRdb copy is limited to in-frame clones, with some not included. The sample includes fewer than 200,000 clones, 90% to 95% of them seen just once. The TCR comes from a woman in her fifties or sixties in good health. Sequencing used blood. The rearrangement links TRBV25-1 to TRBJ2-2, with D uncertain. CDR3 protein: CASSAPETLNTGELFF. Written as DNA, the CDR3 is TGTGCCAGCAGTGCACCGGAGACACTGAACACCGGGGAGCTGTTTTTT.